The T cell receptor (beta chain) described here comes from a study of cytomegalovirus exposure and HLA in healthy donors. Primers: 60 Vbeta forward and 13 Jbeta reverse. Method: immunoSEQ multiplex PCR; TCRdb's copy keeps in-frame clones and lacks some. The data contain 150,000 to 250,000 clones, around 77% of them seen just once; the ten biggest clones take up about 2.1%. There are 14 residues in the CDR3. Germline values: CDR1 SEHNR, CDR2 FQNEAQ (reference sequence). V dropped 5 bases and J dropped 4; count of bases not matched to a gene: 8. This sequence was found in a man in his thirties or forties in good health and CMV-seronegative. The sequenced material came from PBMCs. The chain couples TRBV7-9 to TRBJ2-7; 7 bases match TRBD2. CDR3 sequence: CASSPDGGGYEQYF. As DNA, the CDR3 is TGTGCCAGCAGCCCGGATGGGGGGGGATACGAGCAGTACTTC.